What follows describes a single T cell receptor beta chain. The antigen is undetermined. RNA, at about 0.45 to 1 ug, was reverse transcribed with random hexamers. TCRdb recomputed calls from the immunoSEQ multiplex PCR reads with MiXCR, one row per CDR3 protein. The sample includes 150,000 to 200,000 distinct CDR3 sequences, 90% to 95% of them seen just once. The entry originates in a study of CD8 T cells in Susac syndrome. The V end lost 0 bases, the J end lost 5 bases, and 16 bases lay between the germline ends. The CDR3 is 16 residues long. The V gene's germline CDR1 is ENHRY and CDR2 SYGVKD. Study conclusions and caveats: The relatively small number of individuals in the TCR sequencing and HLA analysis was acknowledged by the study.

The chain is built from TRBV10-3 and TRBJ2-5; D not certain. This TCR derives from a human donor in good health. Sequences were obtained from CD4+ T cells from PBMCs. The CDR3 region is CAISESLGNTLETQYF. The CDR3 nucleotides are TGTGCCATCAGTGAGTCCCTTGGGAACACACTTGAGACCCAGTACTTC.